Sequencing of this TCR beta chain was carried out in a study of molecular identifiers for immune sequencing clone quantification. Across the whole study: With replicates, the RNA of around 20,000 or 100,000 naive CD8 cells was split five ways and four were sequenced. Points from the study as a whole: Clones carrying above 20 RNA copies accounted for over 98% of effector molecules, under 1% in naive cells. Amid 750,000 to 1,000,000 naive cells, spiked Jurkat TCR RNA from one cell was reportedly still detectable.

This clonotype was counted ten times or more. Its antigen remains unknown. Between the trimmed V and J ends, which lost 8 bases and 0 bases, there was a span of 10 bases. CDR1 is MNHEY, CDR2 SVGAGI, per germline. CDR3 length: 13 residues. TCRdb used MiXCR to reprocess the PCR reads, holding one entry per CDR3 protein. The table includes approximately 670,000 distinct CDR3 sequences, just under 20% detected once. Sorting recovered naive CD8 T cells on a CD8+CD4-CCR7+CD45RA+ profile. Material: naive CD8+ T cells from blood, with Jurkat cell RNA spiked in. Indicated subset: FACS-sorted CD8+CD4-CCR7+CD45RA+ naive T cells. The source of this sequence is a human donor in good health. Some libraries in this study had Jurkat cell RNA spiked in. The gene calls are TRBV6-5 and TRBJ1-2; D uncertain. In DNA, the CDR3 is TGTGCCAGCGGTTGGGTAACTAACTATGGCTACACCTTC. It codes for CASGWVTNYGYTF.